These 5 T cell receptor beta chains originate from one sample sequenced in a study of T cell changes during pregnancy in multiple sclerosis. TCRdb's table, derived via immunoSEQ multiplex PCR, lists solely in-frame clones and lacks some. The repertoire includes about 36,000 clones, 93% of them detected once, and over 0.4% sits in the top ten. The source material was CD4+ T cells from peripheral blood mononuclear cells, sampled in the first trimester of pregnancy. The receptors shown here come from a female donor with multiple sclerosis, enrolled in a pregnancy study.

CDR3 coding DNA: TGTGCCAGCAGGGTGGGGGGGCCCACAGATACGCAGTATTTT. Residues: CASRVGGPTDTQYF. The J gene is TRBJ2-3, the V gene TRBV2; TRBD2 might be the D (7 bases). Germline V gene data show CDR1 as SNHLY and CDR2 as FYNNEI. Trimming took off 6 bases at V and 2 bases at J, with 12 bases between the two ends. The CDR3 extends over 14 amino acids.

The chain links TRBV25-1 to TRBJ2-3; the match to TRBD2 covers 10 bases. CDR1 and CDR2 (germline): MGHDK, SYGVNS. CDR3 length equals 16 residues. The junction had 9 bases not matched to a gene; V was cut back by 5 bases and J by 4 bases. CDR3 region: CASSLTLAGAADTQYF. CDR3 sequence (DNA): TGTGCCAGCAGTCTAACTCTAGCGGGAGCCGCAGATACGCAGTATTTT.

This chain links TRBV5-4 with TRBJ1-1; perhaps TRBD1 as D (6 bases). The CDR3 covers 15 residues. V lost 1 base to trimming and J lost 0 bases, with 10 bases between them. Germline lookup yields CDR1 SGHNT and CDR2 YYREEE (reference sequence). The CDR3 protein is CASSLRGAMNTEAFF. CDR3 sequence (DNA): TGTGCCAGCAGCTTGCGGGGGGCCATGAACACTGAAGCTTTCTTT.

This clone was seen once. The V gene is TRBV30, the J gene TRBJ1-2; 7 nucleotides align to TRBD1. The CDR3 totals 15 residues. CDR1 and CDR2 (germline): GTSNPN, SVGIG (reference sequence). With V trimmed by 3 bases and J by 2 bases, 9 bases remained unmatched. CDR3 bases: TGTGCCTGGAGGCAACCAGGGGGATGGAACTATGGCTACACCTTC. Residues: CAWRQPGGWNYGYTF.

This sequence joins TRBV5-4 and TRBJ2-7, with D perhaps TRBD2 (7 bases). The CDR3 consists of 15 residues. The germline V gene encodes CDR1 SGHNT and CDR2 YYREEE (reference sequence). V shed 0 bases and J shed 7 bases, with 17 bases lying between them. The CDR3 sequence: CASSLAGGLGGEQYF. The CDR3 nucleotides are TGTGCCAGCAGCTTGGCCGGGGGGCTGGGAGGGGAGCAGTACTTC.